One sample yielded the 20 T cell receptor beta chains listed below, sequenced in a study of blood T cell repertoires in COVID-19. The protocol was immunoSEQ multiplex PCR, while the TCRdb copy is restricted to in-frame clones and leaves out a portion. The sample consists of around 370,000 clones, roughly 90% of them appearing once. The sample taken for sequencing was peripheral blood. The receptor source for this set is a man in his late teens or twenties with active or convalescent COVID-19.

The chain employs TRBV5-1 and TRBJ1-1; 9 positions match TRBD1. Germline CDR1 reads SGHRS; CDR2 reads YFSETQ. The CDR3 totals 14 residues. Trimming took 2 bases from V and 3 from J; bases not matched to a gene: 2. The CDR3 nucleotides are TGCGCCAGCAGCTTTGGGGACAGGGACACTGAAGCTTTCTTT. Translated: CASSFGDRDTEAFF.

The chain is built from TRBV7-2 and TRBJ2-1; the D gene is possibly TRBD1 (5 bases). Germline V gives CDR1 SGHTA, CDR2 FQGNSA. This CDR3 spans 15 amino acids. The V end was cut by 0 bases, the J end by 8 bases, with 14 bases between. The CDR3 loop is CASSLAFGRVHEQFF. Written as DNA, the CDR3 is TGTGCCAGCAGCTTAGCATTTGGCAGGGTACATGAGCAGTTCTTC.

The rearrangement uses TRBV5-1 and TRBJ1-6; TRBD1 matches at 7 bases. The CDR3 is 15 residues long. Germline V gene sequence: CDR1 SGHRS, CDR2 YFSETQ. V lost 0 bases to trimming and J lost 5 bases; unmatched junction nucleotides: 2. The CDR3 is CASSLGGTDNSPLHF. The CDR3 nucleotides are TGCGCCAGCAGCTTGGGAGGGACAGATAATTCACCCCTCCACTTT.

V and J are TRBV7-8 and TRBJ1-2; 9 bases match TRBD1. This CDR3 region has 15 residues. Germline CDR1 is SGHVS and CDR2 is FQNEAQ. V trimming: 1 base; J trimming: 2 bases; junction bases outside the gene matches: 2. The CDR3 spells CASSLGGQGNYGYTF. The CDR3 DNA follows: TGTGCCAGCAGCTTAGGGGGACAGGGCAACTATGGCTACACCTTC.

J is TRBJ2-7 and V is TRBV5-6; the match to TRBD1 covers 7 bases. Germline CDR1 SGHDT, CDR2 YYEEEE. V dropped 4 bases and J dropped 2; count of bases not matched to a gene: 3. The CDR3 sequence is 13 residues long. The CDR3 here is CASSVGQPYEQYF. In DNA form, the CDR3 reads TGTGCCAGCAGCGTGGGACAGCCCTACGAGCAGTACTTC.

The V and J genes are TRBV6-6 and TRBJ1-1; D is uncertain. V lost 8 bases and J lost 1, with 5 bases in between. Per germline, CDR1 MNHNY and CDR2 SVGAGI (reference sequence). CDR3 length: 11 residues. CDR3 loop: CASQENTEAFF. The CDR3 DNA is TGTGCCAGCCAGGAGAACACTGAAGCTTTCTTT.

This chain joins TRBV28 and TRBJ1-2; possibly TRBD1 for D (6 bases). V lost 6 bases and J lost 6, with 20 bases in between. Germline CDR1 and CDR2: MDHEN and SYDVKM. This CDR3 has 15 amino acids. CDR3 in DNA: TGTGCCAGCAGCCCCTCTGGGGGGGCTACTGATGGCTACACCTTC. Protein: CASSPSGGATDGYTF.

This clone was detected only once. This sequence joins TRBV14 and TRBJ2-3; TRBD2 matches at 11 bases. V was clipped by 6 bases and J by 6 bases; unmatched bases: 5. Per germline, CDR1 SGHDN and CDR2 FVKESK. The length of the CDR3 is 14 residues. The CDR3: CASRLAGGKDTQYF. In DNA form, the CDR3 reads TGTGCCAGCAGATTAGCGGGAGGGAAGGATACGCAGTATTTT.

The V and J genes are TRBV6-2 or TRBV6-3 and TRBJ1-6; D unclear. V gave up 0 bases and J gave up 0 bases, with 9 bases separating them. The CDR3 has 17 residues. CDR1 is MNHEY, CDR2 SVGEGT, per germline. CDR3 loop: CASSYSSVISYNSPLHF. CDR3 DNA sequence: TGTGCCAGCAGTTACTCCTCAGTGATCTCCTATAATTCACCCCTCCACTTT.

This clone was counted once. The sample carries other DNA sequences with the same CDR3. The chain employs TRBV7-9 and TRBJ2-7; D not certain. Germline values: CDR1 SEHNR, CDR2 FQNEAQ (reference sequence). Trimming removed 2 bases from V and 2 bases from J, with 7 bases in between. CDR3 size: 13 residues. In DNA form, the CDR3 reads TGTGCCAGCAGCTTACCTGCAGCCTACGAGCAGTACTTC. Its translation: CASSLPAAYEQYF.

This chain connects TRBV29-1 to TRBJ1-4, with D possibly being TRBD1 (5 bases). The V end was cut by 4 bases, the J end by 4 bases, with 13 bases between. CDR3 length equals 14 residues. Looked up from germline, CDR1 is SQVTM and CDR2 is ANQGSEA. Here the CDR3 DNA reads TGCAGCGTTGGAGAAGGGGCCCATAATGAAAAACTGTTTTTT. This gives the protein CSVGEGAHNEKLFF.

V and J are TRBV10-3 and TRBJ2-5; D might be TRBD2 (5 bases). Trimming cost V 4 bases and J 4 bases, with 7 bases left between them. Per germline, CDR1 ENHRY and CDR2 SYGVKD. The length of the CDR3 is 12 residues. CDR3: CAISVRGETQYF. The CDR3, as DNA: TGTGCCATCAGTGTTCGGGGAGAGACCCAGTACTTC.

This CDR3 is CASSLVGTQSSTDTQYF. In DNA, the CDR3 is TGTGCCAGCAGCCTAGTCGGGACTCAATCTAGCACAGATACGCAGTATTTT. The chain employs TRBV11-2 and TRBJ2-3, with D perhaps TRBD2 (6 bases). V was cut by 5 bases and J by 0 bases, with 18 bases left in between. The CDR3 spans 17 residues. CDR1 is SGHAT and CDR2 is FQNNGV in the germline V gene.

The chain couples TRBV19 to TRBJ1-2; D call uncertain. V was cut by 6 bases and J by 7 bases, with 12 bases left in between. This CDR3 has 12 residues. The germline CDR1 and CDR2 sequences are LNHDA and SQIVND (reference sequence). The CDR3 protein is CASSSGFVGYTF. The DNA for the CDR3 is TGTGCCAGTAGCTCGGGATTTGTTGGCTACACCTTC.

This chain joins TRBV11-2 and TRBJ2-7; 7 positions match TRBD2. Germline CDR1 reads SGHAT; CDR2 reads FQNNGV. The CDR3 loop spans 17 amino acids. Losses at the gene ends were 0 bases for V and 2 bases for J; bases not matched to a gene: 10. CDR3 coding DNA: TGTGCCAGCAGCTTAGATTCTCAAGCGGGGCTCGCCTACGAGCAGTACTTC. Translating gives CASSLDSQAGLAYEQYF.

CDR3 DNA: TGTGCCAGTAGTATCCTCGGGACAGGGAACAATGAGCAGTTCTTC. Encoded protein: CASSILGTGNNEQFF. The chain combines TRBV19 with TRBJ2-1; 9 positions agree with TRBD1. The CDR3 spans 15 residues. Losses at the gene ends were 3 bases for V and 5 bases for J; bases not matched to a gene: 5. CDR1 and CDR2 (germline): LNHDA, SQIVND (reference sequence).

V and J are TRBV7-9 and TRBJ2-3; unclear D gene. CDR3 length: 14 residues. Germline-derived CDR1 and CDR2 are SEHNR and FQNEAQ (reference sequence). Trimming stripped 3 bases from V and 0 bases from J, with 7 bases between. This chain's CDR3 is CASSLGPSTDTQYF. The CDR3 DNA sequence: TGTGCCAGCAGCTTGGGCCCTAGCACAGATACGCAGTATTTT.

The rearrangement joins TRBV19 to TRBJ2-5; 13 bases fit TRBD2. Losses at the gene ends were 3 bases for V and 5 bases for J; bases not matched to a gene: 6. There are 16 residues in the CDR3. Per the germline V gene, CDR1 is LNHDA and CDR2 is SQIVND (reference sequence). The chain's CDR3 is CASSIGLAGAGETQYF. In DNA, the CDR3 is TGTGCCAGTAGTATCGGACTAGCGGGGGCGGGGGAGACCCAGTACTTC.

This clone was detected many times. The same CDR3 can be traced to other DNA sequences in this sample. This sequence joins TRBV6-4 and TRBJ2-3; possibly TRBD2 for D (7 bases). The length of the CDR3 is 14 residues. From germline, CDR1 is MRHNA and CDR2 SNTAGT. V was shortened by 0 bases and J by 6 bases, with 10 bases between the two germline ends. The CDR3 DNA reads as TGTGCCAGCAGTGACTCGGGGGGGGCCGATACGCAGTATTTT. Amino acid sequence: CASSDSGGADTQYF.

CDR3 loop: CASSTHGLAGAYNEQFF. For the CDR3, the DNA is TGTGCCAGCAGTACTCACGGACTAGCGGGGGCCTACAATGAGCAGTTCTTC. This chain connects TRBV7-9 to TRBJ2-1; 13 nucleotides agree with TRBD2. The CDR3 loop spans 17 amino acids. Germline assignment: CDR1 SEHNR and CDR2 FQNEAQ (reference sequence). With V trimmed by 6 bases and J by 2 bases, 7 bases remained unmatched. Filled out from reference TRBV7-9 and TRBJ2-1, the complete variable domain reads DTGVSQNPRHKITKRGQNVTFRCDPISEHNRLYWYRQTLGQGPEFLTYFQNEAQLEKSRLLSDRFSAERPKGSFSTLEIQRTEQGDSAMYLCASSTHGLAGAYNEQFFGPGTRLTVL.